Below, one T cell receptor beta chain is given with its context. One end of the junction is discordant with germline, which a read error may explain. The data are from a study of blood T cell repertoires in COVID-19. Study background: From T cells, B-cell-depleted T cells, or PBMCs came the material, which was cDNA or gDNA.

The CDR3 spans 16 residues. CDR1 SEHNR and CDR2 FQNEAQ come from the germline V gene (reference sequence). In the authors' methods: Reference gene primer amplification gave nucleated cell count estimates. TCRdb's copy holds only in-frame clones and misses some; the assay was immunoSEQ multiplex PCR. That table furnishes V, J and clone size, whereas the DNA furnished D and trimming. This table has roughly 340,000 clones, under 95% appearing once. Sequenced input: peripheral blood. This receptor was obtained from a woman under 30 who had recovered from COVID-19. The chain is built from TRBV7-9 and TRBJ2-3; D is perhaps TRBD2 (5 bases). The CDR3 protein is CASSLALLVGTDTQYF. DNA of the CDR3: TGTGCCAGCAGCTTAGCTCTACTAGTAGGCACGGATACGCAGTATTTT.